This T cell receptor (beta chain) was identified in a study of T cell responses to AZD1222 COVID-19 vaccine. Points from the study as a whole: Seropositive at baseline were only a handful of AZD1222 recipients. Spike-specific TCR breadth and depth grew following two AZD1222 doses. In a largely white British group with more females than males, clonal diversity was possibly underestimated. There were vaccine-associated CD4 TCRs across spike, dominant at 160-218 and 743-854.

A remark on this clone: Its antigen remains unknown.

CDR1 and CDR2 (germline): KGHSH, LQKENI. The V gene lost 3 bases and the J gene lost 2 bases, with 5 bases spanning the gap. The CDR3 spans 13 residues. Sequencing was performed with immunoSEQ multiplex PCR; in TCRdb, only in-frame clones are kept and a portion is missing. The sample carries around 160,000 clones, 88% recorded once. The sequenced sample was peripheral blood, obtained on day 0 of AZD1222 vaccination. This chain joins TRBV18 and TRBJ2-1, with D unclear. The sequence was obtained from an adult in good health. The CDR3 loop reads CASSPQAYNEQFF. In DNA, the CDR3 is TGTGCCAGCTCACCCCAGGCCTACAATGAGCAGTTCTTC.